This entry lists 19 T cell receptor beta chains sequenced from one sample in a study of control samples from healthy donors and cancer patients. Repertoires were generated with immunoSEQ multiplex PCR, while TCRdb's copy carries only in-frame clones and drops some. The data hold about 51,000 clones, with 80% observed a single time. Sequencing was performed on blood. The receptors originated from a man between 65 and 80 years old in good health.

The gene calls are TRBV19 and TRBJ1-2; D is possibly TRBD1 (5 bases). The CDR3 is 15 residues long. The germline V gene encodes CDR1 LNHDA and CDR2 SQIVND (reference sequence). V was trimmed by 4 bases and J by 4 bases, leaving 16 bases between them. The CDR3 bases are TGTGCCAGTAGTAGATCGACAGCCGGGGGCTATGGCTACACCTTC. It specifies CASSRSTAGGYGYTF.

The chain couples TRBV7-2 to TRBJ1-6, with D uncertain. V was cut by 8 bases and J by 6 bases, with 11 bases left in between. CDR1 and CDR2 (germline): SGHTA, FQGNSA. The length of the CDR3 is 13 residues. CDR3 loop: CASHAGSNSPLHF. The DNA of the CDR3 is TGTGCCAGCCACGCAGGATCTAATTCACCCCTCCACTTT.

The CDR3 region is CASSQTASRTEAFF. DNA of the CDR3: TGTGCCAGCAGCCAGACAGCATCTCGCACTGAAGCTTTCTTT. This rearrangement joins TRBV28 to TRBJ1-1, with D maybe TRBD1 (5 bases). This CDR3 is built from 14 residues. Germline V CDR1 and CDR2: MDHEN, SYDVKM. With 6 bases removed from V and 4 bases from J, the gap between germline ends came to 15 bases.

V is TRBV18 and J is TRBJ2-3, with 7 nucleotides matching TRBD2. J lost 1 base, V lost 1 base, and 5 bases had no gene match. The CDR3 sequence is 16 residues long. CDR1 is KGHSH and CDR2 is LQKENI in the germline V gene. The CDR3 DNA reads TGTGCCAGCTCACCACGGGCGGGAGTTGGCACAGATACGCAGTATTTT. As protein: CASSPRAGVGTDTQYF. The whole variable domain, remainder taken from reference TRBV18 and TRBJ2-3, is NAGVMQNPRHLVRRRGQEARLRCSPMKGHSHVYWYRQLPEEGLKFMVYLQKENIIDESGMPKERFSAEFPKEGPSILRIQQVVRGDSAAYFCASSPRAGVGTDTQYFGPGTRLTVL.

The chain has TRBV6-6 and TRBJ1-3; the D is unclear. Germline CDR1 is MNHNY and CDR2 is SVGAGI (reference sequence). The CDR3 runs to 14 residues. The V end was cut by 0 bases, the J end by 4 bases, with 7 bases between. The CDR3 DNA is TGTGCCAGCAGTTACTCAGGCAAGGGAAACACCATATATTTT. This translates into CASSYSGKGNTIYF.

This clone was seen once. This rearrangement joins TRBV2 to TRBJ1-5, with 7 bases lining up with TRBD1. J gave up 3 bases and V 5 bases, and 7 bases lay outside the gene matches. CDR1 SNHLY and CDR2 FYNNEI come from the germline V gene. This CDR3 contains 15 residues. The CDR3, as DNA: TGTGCCAGCAGTAGGGACAGAGGGTACAATCAGCCCCAGCATTTT. Translation gives CASSRDRGYNQPQHF.

V and J are TRBV5-1 and TRBJ2-3; 7 bases are shared with TRBD2. Germline V gives CDR1 SGHRS, CDR2 YFSETQ. The CDR3 contains 16 residues. Germline trimming cut 0 bases from V and 0 bases from J; bases unmatched to any gene: 4. CDR3 in DNA: TGCGCCAGCAGCTTGGAGCCTAGCGGTAGCACAGATACGCAGTATTTT. Amino acids: CASSLEPSGSTDTQYF.

The chain joins TRBV3-1 (or the pseudogene TRBV3-2) to TRBJ2-2; D is unclear. The V gene's germline CDR1 is LGHDT and CDR2 YNNKEL (reference sequence). The CDR3 sequence is 14 residues long. V gave up 4 bases and J gave up 2 bases, with 8 bases separating them. CDR3 in amino acids: CASSPQVNTGELFF. In DNA, the CDR3 is TGTGCCAGCAGCCCGCAGGTCAACACCGGGGAGCTGTTTTTT.

V usage is TRBV30 and J usage is TRBJ1-6; 9 nucleotides agree with TRBD1. J was trimmed by 6 bases and V by 4 bases; bases with no gene match: 4. CDR1 and CDR2 (germline): GTSNPN, SVGIG (reference sequence). The length of the CDR3 is 14 residues. The CDR3, as DNA: TGTGCCTGGACCGGGACAGGGAGTAATTCACCCCTCCACTTT. Translating gives CAWTGTGSNSPLHF.

The V and J genes are TRBV2 and TRBJ2-2, with D possibly TRBD1 on 5 matching bases. Germline CDR1 reads SNHLY; CDR2 reads FYNNEI. With 6 bases removed from V and 6 bases from J, the gap between germline ends came to 11 bases. The CDR3 has 13 residues. The CDR3 loop is CASSETGPGELFF. The CDR3 DNA follows: TGTGCCAGCAGCGAAACAGGACCCGGGGAGCTGTTTTTT.

This clone was seen just once. The J gene is TRBJ2-2, the V gene TRBV11-2; D assignment may be TRBD1 or TRBD2 (5 bases each). CDR1 is SGHAT, CDR2 FQNNGV, per germline. The CDR3 is made up of 16 amino acids. V lost 2 bases to trimming and J lost 0 bases, with 10 bases between them. The CDR3 spells CASSLLMGANTGELFF. CDR3 nucleotide sequence: TGTGCCAGCAGCTTATTGATGGGGGCGAACACCGGGGAGCTGTTTTTT. The full variable domain, in which reference TRBV11-2 and TRBJ2-2 provide the parts outside the CDR3, is EAGVAQSPRYKIIEKRQSVAFWCNPISGHATLYWYQQILGQGPKLLIQFQNNGVVDDSQLPKDRFSAERLKGVDSTLKIQPAKLEDSAVYLCASSLLMGANTGELFFGEGSRLTVL.

This clone is a singleton in its sample. The J gene is TRBJ1-3, the V gene TRBV5-1; D possibly corresponds to TRBD1 (6 bases). This CDR3 region has 15 residues. Trimming took off 1 base at V and 4 bases at J, with 12 bases between the two ends. Germline CDR1 and CDR2: SGHRS and YFSETQ. CDR3 in amino acids: CASSLSGARGNTIYF. DNA for the CDR3: TGCGCCAGCAGCTTGTCAGGGGCGCGAGGAAACACCATATATTTT.

This clone was seen a handful of times. This rearrangement joins TRBV4-1 to TRBJ1-3; D not certain. The V gene lost 4 bases and the J gene lost 2 bases, with 6 bases spanning the gap. CDR1 is MGHRA and CDR2 is YSYEKL in the germline V gene. This CDR3 is built from 13 residues. CDR3 residues: CASSLSTGNTIYF. Written as DNA, the CDR3 is TGCGCCAGCAGCCTTAGTACTGGAAACACCATATATTTT.

The chain uses TRBV28 and TRBJ1-5; D remains ambiguous. Germline CDR1 is MDHEN and CDR2 is SYDVKM. The CDR3 has 15 residues. V was trimmed by 2 bases and J by 4 bases, leaving 12 bases between them. In DNA form, the CDR3 reads TGTGCCAGCAGTTTACTTAACAGTGGGAATCAGCCCCAGCATTTT. It translates to CASSLLNSGNQPQHF.

This clone was seen just once. The V and J genes are TRBV12-3 or TRBV12-4 and TRBJ1-2; D is possibly TRBD1 (6 bases). The length of the CDR3 is 13 residues. Trimming took 6 bases from V and 6 from J, leaving 14 bases between them. The chain's CDR3 is CASRRGQIHGYTF. DNA of the CDR3: TGTGCCAGCAGGCGAGGACAGATTCATGGCTACACCTTC.

The chain couples TRBV5-4 to TRBJ1-4; no reliable D call. Germline lookup yields CDR1 SGHNT and CDR2 YYREEE (reference sequence). CDR3 length equals 13 residues. The V end lost 3 bases, the J end lost 8 bases, and 11 bases lay between the germline ends. The CDR3 sequence: CASSYDLGEKLFF. The CDR3 bases are TGTGCCAGCAGCTACGACCTTGGGGAAAAACTGTTTTTT.

This clone was picked up a small number of times. The chain is built from TRBV19 and TRBJ2-6, with a possible D match to TRBD1 (5 bases). The V gene lost 2 bases and the J gene lost 2 bases, with 13 bases spanning the gap. CDR1 and CDR2 (germline): LNHDA, SQIVND (reference sequence). The CDR3 loop spans 17 amino acids. CDR3 nucleotides: TGTGCCAGTAGTATATCCACTTTCAGGGCTGGGGCCAACGTCCTGACTTTC. Its translation: CASSISTFRAGANVLTF. Drawing the rest from reference TRBV19 and TRBJ2-6, the complete variable domain is DGGITQSPKYLFRKEGQNVTLSCEQNLNHDAMYWYRQDPGQGLRLIYYSQIVNDFQKGDIAEGYSVSREKKESFPLTVTSAQKNPTAFYLCASSISTFRAGANVLTFGAGSRLTVL.

The chain uses TRBV28 and TRBJ2-5; a possible D gene is TRBD2 (5 bases). V was pared by 3 bases and J by 1 base, with 36 bases between. This CDR3 contains 23 residues. CDR1 is MDHEN and CDR2 is SYDVKM in the germline V gene. CDR3 DNA: TGTGCCAGCAGTTTTGATGGCTTTGCGAGGGTGAGGGCTTACCCCCGGCGCCAAGAGACCCAGTACTTC. Its translation is CASSFDGFARVRAYPRRQETQYF.

This clone was found a few times. J is TRBJ2-1 and V is TRBV5-4; D call uncertain. The CDR3 has 11 amino acids. V was trimmed by 0 bases and J by 7 bases, leaving 2 bases between them. Germline lookup yields CDR1 SGHNT and CDR2 YYREEE (reference sequence). The CDR3 here is CASSLENEQFF. CDR3 coding DNA: TGTGCCAGCAGCTTGGAGAATGAGCAGTTCTTC. Complete variable domain (other parts from reference TRBV5-4 and TRBJ2-1): ETGVTQSPTHLIKTRGQQVTLRCSSQSGHNTVSWYQQALGQGPQFIFQYYREEENGRGNFPPRFSGLQFPNYSSELNVNALELDDSALYLCASSLENEQFFGPGTRLTVL.